This passage covers 6 T cell receptor beta chains from one sample sequenced in a study of T-cell memory formation after mild COVID-19. TCRdb ran MiXCR on the 5' RACE reads and lists one entry per CDR3 protein. The sample has 300,000 to 350,000 distinct CDR3 sequences; 10% to 15% are singletons. Sequences were obtained from PBMCs or a T cell subset sorted from them (not recorded which). The receptors originated from a man aged 18 to 29 who had mild COVID-19 (a few samples of this study predate the infection). Cell type and time point are not known.

This sequence joins TRBV5-1 and TRBJ1-1; TRBD1 might be the D (5 bases). V was clipped by 4 bases and J by 4 bases, with 14 bases between them. CDR1 and CDR2 from the germline V gene are SGHRS and YFSETQ. The CDR3 has 14 amino acids. CDR3 DNA: TGCGCCAGCAGCGAGTTCGGGGGATCCACTGAAGCTTTCTTT. It yields the protein CASSEFGGSTEAFF.

This clonotype was found many times. The chain recombines TRBV20-1 with TRBJ2-5; 14 bases match TRBD2. This CDR3 region has 15 residues. Unmatched junction bases numbered 3, after V lost 5 bases and J lost 1 base. Germline V gene sequence: CDR1 DFQATT, CDR2 SNEGSKA (reference sequence). The CDR3, as DNA: TGCAGTGCTGATGGGACTAGCGGGGGCCAAGAGACCCAGTACTTC. Amino acid sequence: CSADGTSGGQETQYF.

This clonotype showed up many times. The rearrangement joins TRBV7-6 to TRBJ2-3; D ambiguous. CDR1 SGHVS and CDR2 FNYEAQ come from the germline V gene. The CDR3 contains 14 residues. The V gene lost 5 bases and the J gene lost 6 bases, with 15 bases spanning the gap. Here the CDR3 DNA reads TGTGCCAGCAGCCCGGTAGCTGGTTACGATACGCAGTATTTT. Translating gives CASSPVAGYDTQYF.

V is TRBV10-3 and J is TRBJ2-6; TRBD1 is a possible D gene (6 bases). The CDR3 length is 16 residues. V lost 4 bases, J lost 0 bases, and 10 bases lay in between. Germline CDR1 is ENHRY and CDR2 is SYGVKD. CDR3 nucleotide sequence: TGTGCCATCAGTGGGACAGCCAGCTCTGGGGCCAACGTCCTGACTTTC. Translation gives CAISGTASSGANVLTF.

This clonotype came up many times. V is TRBV7-9 and J is TRBJ2-3; a weak D match, TRBD1 (5 bases). Trimming removed 5 bases from V and 6 bases from J, with 15 bases in between. The germline V gene has CDR1 SEHNR and CDR2 FQNEAQ (reference sequence). The CDR3 consists of 14 residues. The CDR3 sequence is CASSPVWGRDTQYF. The CDR3 DNA reads TGTGCCAGCAGCCCCGTTTGGGGCAGGGATACGCAGTATTTT. The full variable domain, rest sourced from reference TRBV7-9 and TRBJ2-3, is DTGVSQNPRHKITKRGQNVTFRCDPISEHNRLYWYRQTLGQGPEFLTYFQNEAQLEKSRLLSDRFSAERPKGSFSTLEIQRTEQGDSAMYLCASSPVWGRDTQYFGPGTRLTVL.

The chain has TRBV20-1 and TRBJ2-7; TRBD1 aligns across 7 bases. V lost 5 bases, J lost 5 bases, and 6 bases stayed unmatched. The CDR3 totals 12 residues. In germline, CDR1 is DFQATT, CDR2 SNEGSKA (reference sequence). The CDR3 sequence is CSAGDSIHEQYF. The CDR3 DNA sequence: TGCAGTGCTGGGGACAGTATACACGAGCAGTACTTC.